Sequencing of this T cell receptor (beta chain) was carried out in a study of T cell responses to AZD1222 COVID-19 vaccine. Study outcomes and limitations: It should be noted that donors were predominantly white British and more often female, and clonal diversity was possibly underestimated.

The assay was immunoSEQ multiplex PCR, and TCRdb's table has in-frame clones only and misses some. This repertoire shows 200,000 or so clones, 75% to 90% found once; its top ten account for approximately 2.7%. On this clone itself: The antigen is unknown.

Germline CDR1 SEHNR, CDR2 FQNEAQ (reference sequence). V was cut by 4 bases and J by 0 bases, with 12 bases left in between. This CDR3 is built from 16 residues. Sequencing used peripheral blood, obtained on day 0 of MenACWY control vaccination. The clonotype comes from an adult in good health. The chain recombines TRBV7-9 with TRBJ1-4; the D gene is possibly TRBD1 (6 bases). The CDR3, as DNA: TGTGCCAGCAGCTCCGGACAGCTGACAACTAATGAAAAACTGTTTTTT. This gives the protein CASSSGQLTTNEKLFF.